The present T cell receptor beta chain was sequenced within a study of CDR3 diversity in severe acne (dated by TCRdb to between 2017 and 2020). A remark on this clonotype: What this receptor recognizes is not known. Nothing much larger sits one base from this clone, and base qualities are not available.

Libraries came from PCR. The reads were generated on an Illumina HiSeq 2000. TCRdb reprocessed the public reads (quality trimming at Q25 with fastp, clone calling with MiXCR) and kept in-frame beta chains. For every CDR3 protein sequence, its rows merge into one entry that carries the most common genes and DNA. Here the sample has roughly 100,000 distinct CDR3 sequences; roughly half occur a single time. Roughly an eighth of the sample is in the top ten clones. From the cysteine through the phenylalanine, the CDR3 covers 15 amino acids. The only DNA kept is the CDR3, 45 bases in frame from the first base. At the junction V is shortened by 2 bases and J by 4 bases, with 14 bases in between. Taken from the germline V gene, the CDR1 and CDR2 loops are SGHDT and YYEEEE.

What was sequenced was blood. Recombination joined TRBV5-6 with TRBJ2-3; the D gene remains uncertain. This TCR was recovered from a male donor with acne. CDR3 sequence: CASSLGARTPDTQYF. The DNA is as follows: TGTGCCAGCAGCTTAGGCGCGAGGACCCCAGATACGCAGTATTTT.